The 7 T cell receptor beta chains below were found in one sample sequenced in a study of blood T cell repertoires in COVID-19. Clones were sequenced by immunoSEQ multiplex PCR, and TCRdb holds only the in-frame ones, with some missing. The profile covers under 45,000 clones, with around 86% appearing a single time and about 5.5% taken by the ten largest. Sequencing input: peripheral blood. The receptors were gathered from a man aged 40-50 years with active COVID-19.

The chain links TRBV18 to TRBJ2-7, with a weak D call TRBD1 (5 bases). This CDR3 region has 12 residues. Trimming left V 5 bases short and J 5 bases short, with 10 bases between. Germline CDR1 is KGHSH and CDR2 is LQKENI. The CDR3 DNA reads TGTGCCAGCTCAGCCGCAGGGAACGAGCAGTACTTC. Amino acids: CASSAAGNEQYF.

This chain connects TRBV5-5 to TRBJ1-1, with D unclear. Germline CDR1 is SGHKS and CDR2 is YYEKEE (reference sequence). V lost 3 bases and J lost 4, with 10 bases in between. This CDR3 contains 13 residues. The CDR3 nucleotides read TGTGCCAGCAGCTACGTCGACACCACTGAAGCTTTCTTT. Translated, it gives CASSYVDTTEAFF.

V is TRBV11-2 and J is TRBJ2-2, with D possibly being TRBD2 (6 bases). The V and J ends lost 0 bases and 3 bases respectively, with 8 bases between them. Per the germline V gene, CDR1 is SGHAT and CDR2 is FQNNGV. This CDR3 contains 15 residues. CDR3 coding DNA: TGTGCCAGCAGCTTAGATAGCGGATACACCGGGGAGCTGTTTTTT. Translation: CASSLDSGYTGELFF.

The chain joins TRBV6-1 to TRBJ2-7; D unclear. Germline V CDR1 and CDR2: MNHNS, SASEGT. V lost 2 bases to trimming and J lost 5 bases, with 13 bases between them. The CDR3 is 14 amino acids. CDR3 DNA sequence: TGTGCCAGCAGTGAACCCTCAGCGTTTAACGAGCAGTACTTC. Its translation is CASSEPSAFNEQYF.

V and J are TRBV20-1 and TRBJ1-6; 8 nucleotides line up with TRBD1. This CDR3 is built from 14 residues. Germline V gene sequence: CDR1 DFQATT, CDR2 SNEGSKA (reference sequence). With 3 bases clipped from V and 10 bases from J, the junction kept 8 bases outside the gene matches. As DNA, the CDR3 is TGCAGTGCTAGTGAGGACAGGGAGGGATCACCCCTCCACTTT. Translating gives CSASEDREGSPLHF.

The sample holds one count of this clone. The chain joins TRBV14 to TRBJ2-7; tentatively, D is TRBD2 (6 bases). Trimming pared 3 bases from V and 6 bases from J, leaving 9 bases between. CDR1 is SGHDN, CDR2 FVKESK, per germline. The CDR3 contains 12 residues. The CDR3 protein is CASSQSGVEQYF. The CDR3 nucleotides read TGTGCCAGCAGCCAGTCGGGGGTCGAGCAGTACTTC.

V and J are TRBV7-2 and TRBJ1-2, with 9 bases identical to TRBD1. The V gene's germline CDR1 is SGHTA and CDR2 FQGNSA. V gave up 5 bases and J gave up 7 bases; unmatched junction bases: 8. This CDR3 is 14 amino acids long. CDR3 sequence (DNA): TGTGCCAGCAGCAGGGGCGGGACAGGGTTTGGCTACACCTTC. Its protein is CASSRGGTGFGYTF.